This paragraph reports one T cell receptor beta chain. The antigen is not known. This entry comes from a study of shared clonotypes between healthy human individuals. Study background: CD4 naive and CD4 memory each took three plates per donor, while CD8 naive took two and CD8 memory one. The study, taken as a whole, reports: Naive subsets generally exceeded memory subsets in estimated richness.

Each cell subset's genomic DNA was divided evenly among several immunoSEQ plates. The repertoire was sequenced with immunoSEQ multiplex PCR; TCRdb's copy has only in-frame clones and lacks some. The sample lists millions of clones; 95% were seen once. V lost 7 bases and J 2 bases, leaving 9 bases between the germline ends. Per the germline V gene, CDR1 is MNHNS and CDR2 is SASEGT. There are 12 residues in the CDR3. The sequence came from a man younger than 30 in good health. The sample taken for sequencing was naive CD4+ T cells sorted from blood. Regarding subset: CD45RA+ positively selected. The chain joins TRBV6-1 to TRBJ2-7; D call uncertain. CDR3 nucleotide sequence: TGTGCCAGCAAAGGTGCCCCCTACGAGCAGTACTTC. It codes for CASKGAPYEQYF.